This T cell receptor (beta chain) was sequenced during a study of T cell changes during pregnancy in multiple sclerosis. The CDR3 has 13 amino acids. Germline V gene sequence: CDR1 SGHRS, CDR2 YFSETQ. Between the trimmed V and J ends, which lost 0 bases and 13 bases, there was a span of 14 bases. The table came from immunoSEQ multiplex PCR; TCRdb's copy has only in-frame clones and leaves some out. The sample includes under 65,000 clones, approximately 92% of them seen just once. The genes are TRBV5-1 and TRBJ2-1, with D possibly being TRBD2 (7 bases). The receptor's source is a female donor with multiple sclerosis, enrolled in a pregnancy study. This specimen was CD4+ T cells from peripheral blood mononuclear cells, taken after pregnancy. CDR3 DNA sequence: TGCGCCAGCAGCTTGGCGAGGGGGGGGCGTCAGTTCTTC. Translation gives CASSLARGGRQFF.